The 8 T cell receptor beta chains in this list originate from one sample, sequenced in a study of blood T cell repertoires in COVID-19. The repertoire was sequenced with immunoSEQ multiplex PCR; TCRdb's copy has only in-frame clones and lacks some. The repertoire holds 100,000 or so clones, with roughly 79% as singletons. Sequenced input: peripheral blood. Receptor source: a woman in her sixties or seventies with acute or convalescent COVID-19.

This clone was observed many times. The genes are TRBV27 and TRBJ1-1; tentatively, D is TRBD1 (5 bases). Per germline, CDR1 MNHEY and CDR2 SMNVEV (reference sequence). The CDR3 runs to 14 residues. The V end lost 5 bases, the J end lost 0 bases, and 10 bases lay between the germline ends. CDR3 amino acids: CASSAQGMNTEAFF. The CDR3 DNA reads TGTGCCAGCAGTGCCCAGGGAATGAACACTGAAGCTTTCTTT.

This clone showed up just once. Written as DNA, the CDR3 is TGTGCCAGCAGTTGGAAAGGTGGGGAGGTGCAGTTCTTC. Its protein product is CASSWKGGEVQFF. V and J are TRBV6-4 and TRBJ2-1; possible D gene TRBD2, 6 bases. The CDR3 loop spans 13 amino acids. Per germline, CDR1 MRHNA and CDR2 SNTAGT. V was trimmed by 5 bases and J by 12 bases, leaving 17 bases between them.

J is TRBJ2-5 and V is TRBV19; 7 bases map to TRBD1. V dropped 5 bases and J dropped 3; count of bases not matched to a gene: 6. The CDR3 length is 14 residues. Germline V gene data show CDR1 as LNHDA and CDR2 as SQIVND (reference sequence). The CDR3 nucleotides read TGTGCCAGTAGTGTCCTACAGGGGAAAGAGACCCAGTACTTC. Its translation: CASSVLQGKETQYF.

V usage is TRBV7-2 and J usage is TRBJ2-5, with D tentatively TRBD2 (6 bases). The CDR3 is 14 residues long. The germline V gene encodes CDR1 SGHTA and CDR2 FQGNSA. Trimming pared 5 bases from V and 5 bases from J, leaving 15 bases between. The chain's CDR3 is CASSPGWSGETQYF. CDR3 in DNA: TGTGCCAGCAGCCCCGGGTGGAGCGGGGAGACCCAGTACTTC.

The chain is built from TRBV12-5 and TRBJ1-2; perhaps TRBD1 as D (6 bases). CDR3 length: 15 residues. Germline assignment: CDR1 LGHNT and CDR2 FRNRAP. V gave up 1 base and J gave up 4 bases, with 13 bases separating them. Here the CDR3 reads CASGLEQGPSYGYTF. DNA for the CDR3: TGTGCTAGTGGTTTGGAACAGGGCCCGTCCTATGGCTACACCTTC.

In its sample, this clone was seen a few times. The chain has TRBV27 and TRBJ1-2; maybe TRBD1 (5 bases). CDR1 is MNHEY, CDR2 SMNVEV, per germline (reference sequence). The CDR3 spans 15 residues. The germline V and J ends were trimmed by 5 bases and 4 bases, with 17 bases remaining between them. CDR3 region: CASSPRPRDLYGYTF. The CDR3 coding sequence is TGTGCCAGCAGTCCACGACCCAGGGATCTCTATGGCTACACCTTC.

This clone was counted a single time. The chain employs TRBV28 and TRBJ2-3; a weak D match, TRBD2 (5 bases). V dropped 6 bases and J dropped 0 bases, with 13 bases sitting between them. Germline lookup yields CDR1 MDHEN and CDR2 SYDVKM. This CDR3 contains 15 residues. CDR3 in DNA: TGTGCCAGCAGCTTGAGCGGTTATAGCACAGATACGCAGTATTTT. Amino acid sequence: CASSLSGYSTDTQYF.

The chain couples TRBV29-1 to TRBJ2-3; TRBD1 might be the D (6 bases). This CDR3 spans 12 amino acids. The germline V gene encodes CDR1 SQVTM and CDR2 ANQGSEA. With 1 base removed from V and 8 bases from J, the gap between germline ends came to 10 bases. CDR3 sequence: CSVEGGQGTQYF. Written as DNA, the CDR3 is TGCAGCGTTGAAGGGGGGCAAGGTACGCAGTATTTT.